Listed here are 2 T cell receptor beta chains from one sample, sequenced in a study of cytomegalovirus exposure and HLA in healthy donors. Amplification used 60 Vbeta primers and 13 Jbeta primers. Measured with immunoSEQ multiplex PCR; TCRdb has only the in-frame clones, and not every one. The table has 170,000 or so clones, around 82% seen once. The sequenced material came from PBMCs. All receptors come from a man aged 35 to 55 in good health and CMV-seronegative.

The chain combines TRBV7-9 with TRBJ2-7, with no clear D. Germline V gene data show CDR1 as SEHNR and CDR2 as FQNEAQ (reference sequence). V was clipped by 5 bases and J by 0 bases, with 17 bases between them. CDR3 length: 16 residues. The CDR3 nucleotides are TGTGCCAGCAGCGGTTTACGGAGCCCTCTCTCCTACGAGCAGTACTTC. Its translation: CASSGLRSPLSYEQYF.

The chain recombines TRBV5-4 with TRBJ1-2, with a possible D match to TRBD1 (6 bases). V was cut by 2 bases and J by 6 bases, with 14 bases left in between. The CDR3 runs 14 residues. CDR1 SGHNT and CDR2 YYREEE come from the germline V gene (reference sequence). This chain's CDR3 is CASSLANPGDGYTF. The CDR3, as DNA: TGTGCCAGCAGCTTAGCGAACCCAGGGGATGGCTACACCTTC.